The present entry profiles one T cell receptor beta chain with its context. This record comes from a study of shared clonotypes between healthy human individuals. Naive CD8 cells lacked CD45RO, underwent positive selection for CCR7 and left out terminally differentiated effector memory CD45RA+ cells. Using immunoSEQ multiplex PCR, the repertoire was profiled, and TCRdb retains in-frame clones only, with some absent. The table shows approximately 1.9 million clones, with about 94% occurring only once. This CDR3 comprises 18 residues. V shed 0 bases and J 0 bases; nucleotides not matched to a gene: 3. Germline loops: CDR1 KGHSH, CDR2 LQKENI.

V usage is TRBV18 and J usage is TRBJ2-1; 12 bases map to TRBD2. The receptor comes from a man aged 18 to 35 in good health. Some clones in this sample may be carry-over from other donors' samples. The sample was naive CD8+ T cells from PBMCs. CDR3 sequence reads: CASSPPTSGSNSYNEQFF. In DNA, the CDR3 is TGTGCCAGCTCACCACCGACTAGCGGGAGTAACTCCTACAATGAGCAGTTCTTC.